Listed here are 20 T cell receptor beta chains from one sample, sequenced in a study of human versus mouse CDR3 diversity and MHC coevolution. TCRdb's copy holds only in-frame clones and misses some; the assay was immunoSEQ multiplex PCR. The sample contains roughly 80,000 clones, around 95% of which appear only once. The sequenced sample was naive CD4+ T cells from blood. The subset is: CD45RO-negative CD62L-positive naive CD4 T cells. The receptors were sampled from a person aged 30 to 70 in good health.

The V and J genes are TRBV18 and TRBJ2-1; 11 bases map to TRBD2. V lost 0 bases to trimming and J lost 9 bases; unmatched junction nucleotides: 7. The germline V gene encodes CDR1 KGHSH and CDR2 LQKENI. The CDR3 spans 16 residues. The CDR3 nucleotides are TGTGCCAGCTCACCACCGGTAGCGGGGGGGCAGGGTGAGCAGTTCTTC. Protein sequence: CASSPPVAGGQGEQFF.

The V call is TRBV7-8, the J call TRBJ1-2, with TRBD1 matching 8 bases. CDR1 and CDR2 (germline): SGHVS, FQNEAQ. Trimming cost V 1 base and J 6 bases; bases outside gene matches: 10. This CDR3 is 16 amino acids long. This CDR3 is CASSLVGPTGVNGYTF. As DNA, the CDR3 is TGTGCCAGCAGCTTAGTGGGTCCGACAGGGGTGAATGGCTACACCTTC.

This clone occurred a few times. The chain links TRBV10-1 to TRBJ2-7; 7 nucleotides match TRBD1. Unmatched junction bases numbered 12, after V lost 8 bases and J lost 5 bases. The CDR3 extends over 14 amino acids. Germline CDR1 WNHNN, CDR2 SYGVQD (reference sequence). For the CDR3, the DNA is TGCGCCAGCGGATGGGACAGCTATGCTCACGAGCAGTACTTC. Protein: CASGWDSYAHEQYF.

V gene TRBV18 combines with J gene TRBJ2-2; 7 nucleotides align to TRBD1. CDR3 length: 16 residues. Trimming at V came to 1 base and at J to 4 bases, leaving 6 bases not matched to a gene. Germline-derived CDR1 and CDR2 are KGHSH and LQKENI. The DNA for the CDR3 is TGTGCCAGCTCACCACTGGGACAGACCCGCACCGGGGAGCTGTTTTTT. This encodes CASSPLGQTRTGELFF.

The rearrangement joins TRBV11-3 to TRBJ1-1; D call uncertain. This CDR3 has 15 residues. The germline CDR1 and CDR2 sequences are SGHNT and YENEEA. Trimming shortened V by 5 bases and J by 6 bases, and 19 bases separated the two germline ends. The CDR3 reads CASSPTPGGMAEAFF. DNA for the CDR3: TGTGCCAGCAGCCCTACCCCTGGCGGGATGGCTGAAGCTTTCTTT.

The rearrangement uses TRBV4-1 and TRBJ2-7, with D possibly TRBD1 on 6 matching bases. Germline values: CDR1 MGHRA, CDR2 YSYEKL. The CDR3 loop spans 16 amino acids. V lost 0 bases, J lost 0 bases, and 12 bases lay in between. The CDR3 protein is CASSQDGQGFSYEQYF. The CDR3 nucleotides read TGCGCCAGCAGCCAAGATGGCCAGGGGTTCTCCTACGAGCAGTACTTC.

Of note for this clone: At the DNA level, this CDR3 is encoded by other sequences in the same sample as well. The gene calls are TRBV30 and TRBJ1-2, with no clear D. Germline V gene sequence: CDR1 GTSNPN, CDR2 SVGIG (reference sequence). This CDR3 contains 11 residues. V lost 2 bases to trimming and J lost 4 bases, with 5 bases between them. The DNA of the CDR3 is TGTGCCTGGAGTTTGAGCTATGGCTACACCTTC. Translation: CAWSLSYGYTF.

This chain's CDR3 is CASSQDLRTVYGYTF. Here the CDR3 DNA reads TGTGCCAGCAGCCAAGACCTGCGAACCGTTTATGGCTACACCTTC. V is TRBV4-2 and J is TRBJ1-2; D not certain. CDR1 and CDR2 from the germline V gene are LGHNA and YNFKEQ. This CDR3 is 15 amino acids long. V dropped 0 bases and J dropped 5 bases, with 13 bases sitting between them.

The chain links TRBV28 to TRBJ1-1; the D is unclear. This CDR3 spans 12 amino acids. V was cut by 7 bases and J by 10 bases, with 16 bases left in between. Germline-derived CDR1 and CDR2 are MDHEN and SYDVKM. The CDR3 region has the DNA TGTGCCAGCACCTTCACTAACACCTTAGCTTTCTTT. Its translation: CASTFTNTLAFF.

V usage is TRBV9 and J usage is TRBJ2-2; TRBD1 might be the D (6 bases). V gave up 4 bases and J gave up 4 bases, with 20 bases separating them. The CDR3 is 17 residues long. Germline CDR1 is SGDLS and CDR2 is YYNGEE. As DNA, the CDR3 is TGTGCCAGCAGCATCACGAAATATGGCAGGGGCACCGGGGAGCTGTTTTTT. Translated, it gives CASSITKYGRGTGELFF.

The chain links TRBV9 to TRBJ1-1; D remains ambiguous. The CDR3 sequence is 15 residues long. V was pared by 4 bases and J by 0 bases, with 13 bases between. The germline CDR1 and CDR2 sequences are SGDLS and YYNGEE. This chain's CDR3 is CASSPPTPLNTEAFF. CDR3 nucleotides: TGTGCCAGCAGCCCCCCGACACCGTTGAACACTGAAGCTTTCTTT.

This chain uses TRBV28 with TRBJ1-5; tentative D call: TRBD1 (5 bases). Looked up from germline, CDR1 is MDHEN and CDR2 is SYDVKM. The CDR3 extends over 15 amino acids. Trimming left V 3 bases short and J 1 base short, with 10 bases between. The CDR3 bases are TGTGCCAGCAGTTTTGGAGGGACGAGCAATCAGCCCCAGCATTTT. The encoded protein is CASSFGGTSNQPQHF. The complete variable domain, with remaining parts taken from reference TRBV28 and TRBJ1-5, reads DVKVTQSSRYLVKRTGEKVFLECVQDMDHENMFWYRQDPGLGLRLIYFSYDVKMKEKGDIPEGYSVSREKKERFSLILESASTNQTSMYLCASSFGGTSNQPQHFGDGTRLSIL.

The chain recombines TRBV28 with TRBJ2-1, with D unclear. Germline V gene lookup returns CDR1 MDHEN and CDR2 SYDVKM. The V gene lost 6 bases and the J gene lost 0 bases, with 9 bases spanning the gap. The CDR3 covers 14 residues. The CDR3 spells CASRTPSSYNEQFF. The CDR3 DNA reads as TGTGCCAGCAGAACTCCAAGCTCCTACAATGAGCAGTTCTTC.

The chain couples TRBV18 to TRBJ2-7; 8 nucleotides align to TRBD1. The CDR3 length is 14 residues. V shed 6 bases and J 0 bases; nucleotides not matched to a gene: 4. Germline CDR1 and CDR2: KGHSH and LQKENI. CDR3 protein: CASSLGQVSYEQYF. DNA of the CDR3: TGTGCCAGCTCGTTGGGACAGGTCTCCTACGAGCAGTACTTC.

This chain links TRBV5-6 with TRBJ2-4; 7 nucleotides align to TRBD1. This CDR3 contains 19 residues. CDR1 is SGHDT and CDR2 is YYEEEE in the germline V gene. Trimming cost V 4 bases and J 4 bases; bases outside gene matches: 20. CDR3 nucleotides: TGTGCCAGCAGCGTATTCCACGACAGGGCGGGTCTCGAGAAAAACATTCAGTACTTC. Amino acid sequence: CASSVFHDRAGLEKNIQYF. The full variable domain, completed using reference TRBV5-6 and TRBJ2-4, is DAGVTQSPTHLIKTRGQQVTLRCSPKSGHDTVSWYQQALGQGPQFIFQYYEEEERQRGNFPDRFSGHQFPNYSSELNVNALLLGDSALYLCASSVFHDRAGLEKNIQYFGAGTRLSVL.

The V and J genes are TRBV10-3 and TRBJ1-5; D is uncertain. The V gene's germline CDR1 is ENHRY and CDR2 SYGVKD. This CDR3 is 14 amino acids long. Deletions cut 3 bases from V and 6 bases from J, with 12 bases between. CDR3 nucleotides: TGTGCCATCAGTGAACGGGAGGGAACTCAGCCCCAGCATTTT. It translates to CAISEREGTQPQHF.

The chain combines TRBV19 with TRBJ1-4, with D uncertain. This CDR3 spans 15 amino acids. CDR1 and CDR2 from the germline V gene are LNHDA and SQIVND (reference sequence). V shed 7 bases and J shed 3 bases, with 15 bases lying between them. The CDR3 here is CASIRQSGANEKLFF. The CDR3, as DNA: TGTGCCAGTATTAGGCAGTCCGGAGCTAATGAAAAACTGTTTTTT.

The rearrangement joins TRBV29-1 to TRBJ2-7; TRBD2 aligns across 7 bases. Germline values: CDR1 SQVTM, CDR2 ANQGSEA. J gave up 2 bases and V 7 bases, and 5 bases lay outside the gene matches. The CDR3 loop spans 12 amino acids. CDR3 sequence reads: CSAARGAYEQYF. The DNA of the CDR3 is TGCAGCGCCGCCCGGGGGGCCTACGAGCAGTACTTC.

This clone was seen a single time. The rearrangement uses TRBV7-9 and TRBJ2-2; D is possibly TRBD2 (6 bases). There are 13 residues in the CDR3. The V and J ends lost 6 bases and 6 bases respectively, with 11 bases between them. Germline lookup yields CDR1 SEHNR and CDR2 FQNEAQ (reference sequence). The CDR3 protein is CASSNPGAGELFF. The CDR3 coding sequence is TGTGCCAGCAGTAACCCGGGGGCCGGGGAGCTGTTTTTT.

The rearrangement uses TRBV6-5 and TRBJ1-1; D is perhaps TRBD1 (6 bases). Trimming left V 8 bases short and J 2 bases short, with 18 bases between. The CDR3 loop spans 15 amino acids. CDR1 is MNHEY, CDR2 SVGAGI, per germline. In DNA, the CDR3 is TGTGCCAGCTGGGTTACCGGGACACTTAACACTGAAGCTTTCTTT. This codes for CASWVTGTLNTEAFF.